The 17 T cell receptor beta chains in this list originate from one sample, sequenced in a study of OX40 agonist ivuxolimab in advanced cancers. Using immunoSEQ multiplex PCR, the repertoire was profiled, and TCRdb retains in-frame clones only, with some absent. The top ten clones hold around 4.2% of a sample with 63,000 or so clones, about 90% of them seen once. The specimen was CD4+ or CD8+ T cells sorted from blood, collected in a trial of the OX40 agonist ivuxolimab. Source of these receptors: an adult with an advanced solid tumor such as melanoma, head and neck, liver or kidney cancer.

As regards this clone: Other DNA sequences from this sample encode an identical CDR3 as well. J is TRBJ1-1 and V is TRBV7-9; no reliable D call. The CDR3 has 11 amino acids. CDR1 is SEHNR and CDR2 is FQNEAQ in the germline V gene (reference sequence). V lost 2 bases to trimming and J lost 6 bases, with 4 bases between them. The CDR3 here is CASSLSPEAFF. In DNA form, the CDR3 reads TGTGCCAGCAGCTTAAGTCCTGAAGCTTTCTTT.

The V and J genes are TRBV5-1 and TRBJ1-1; D gene ambiguous. The CDR3 is 14 residues long. V was trimmed by 1 base and J by 2 bases, leaving 9 bases between them. Germline-derived CDR1 and CDR2 are SGHRS and YFSETQ. The chain's CDR3 is CASSLWQLNTEAFF. In DNA, the CDR3 is TGCGCCAGCAGCTTGTGGCAGTTAAACACTGAAGCTTTCTTT.

This chain joins TRBV7-6 and TRBJ2-2, with D possibly matching TRBD1 (6 bases). Trimming stripped 4 bases from V and 7 bases from J, with 10 bases between. Germline V gene sequence: CDR1 SGHVS, CDR2 FNYEAQ. The CDR3 contains 13 residues. The CDR3, as DNA: TGTGCCAGCAGCTCAATAGGGGGCGGGGAGCTGTTTTTT. Translation: CASSSIGGGELFF.

The chain is built from TRBV4-1 and TRBJ1-2; unclear D gene. V was trimmed by 0 bases and J by 4 bases, leaving 12 bases between them. This CDR3 contains 15 residues. Germline V gene lookup returns CDR1 MGHRA and CDR2 YSYEKL. The CDR3 DNA sequence: TGCGCCAGCAGCCAAGATAGGGCAGAATCCTATGGCTACACCTTC. The encoded protein is CASSQDRAESYGYTF.

The V and J genes are TRBV19 and TRBJ1-1; no firm D call. CDR3 size: 12 residues. In germline, CDR1 is LNHDA, CDR2 SQIVND (reference sequence). The germline V and J ends were trimmed by 3 bases and 1 base, with 3 bases remaining between them. The CDR3 DNA is TGTGCCAGTAGTATGGGGAACACTGAAGCTTTCTTT. Protein sequence: CASSMGNTEAFF.

The chain links TRBV10-3 to TRBJ2-7, with unresolved D. The length of the CDR3 is 14 residues. V was clipped by 2 bases and J by 0 bases, with 8 bases between them. Germline-derived CDR1 and CDR2 are ENHRY and SYGVKD. The CDR3 loop is CAISEEGPSYEQYV. CDR3 coding DNA: TGTGCCATCAGTGAGGAAGGCCCCTCCTACGAGCAGTACGTC.

CDR3 DNA: TGTGCCAGCAGCTTAAGGGGTGGAGTCGAGGATAATTCACCCCTCCACTTT. This gives the protein CASSLRGGVEDNSPLHF. The rearrangement joins TRBV7-3 to TRBJ1-6; D is unresolved. The CDR3 covers 17 residues. Germline V gene data show CDR1 as SGHTA and CDR2 as FQGTGA. Trimming stripped 1 base from V and 5 bases from J, with 15 bases between.

The chain employs TRBV7-6 and TRBJ1-5; tentatively, D is TRBD1 (5 bases). The germline V and J ends were trimmed by 2 bases and 0 bases, with 17 bases remaining between them. CDR3 length: 18 amino acids. Looked up from germline, CDR1 is SGHVS and CDR2 is FNYEAQ. This chain's CDR3 is CASSLTAGLPHSNQPQHF. In nucleotides, the CDR3 is TGTGCCAGCAGCTTAACAGCAGGGCTACCCCATAGCAATCAGCCCCAGCATTTT.

The chain recombines TRBV27 with TRBJ2-7; D unclear. The CDR3 totals 13 residues. V lost 3 bases to trimming and J lost 6 bases, with 12 bases between them. CDR1 MNHEY and CDR2 SMNVEV come from the germline V gene (reference sequence). The CDR3 DNA reads TGTGCCAGCAGTTTTTCGGGCTTCACCGAGCAGTACTTC. Translating it yields CASSFSGFTEQYF.

The rearrangement uses TRBV28 and TRBJ1-4; D gene unclear. V lost 3 bases and J lost 6, with 5 bases in between. This CDR3 region has 12 residues. Germline values: CDR1 MDHEN, CDR2 SYDVKM. CDR3 bases: TGTGCCAGCAGTTTGGGAGATGAAAAACTGTTTTTT. Translation gives CASSLGDEKLFF.

In its sample, this clone was seen a few times. V is TRBV6-1 and J is TRBJ1-1; a weak D match, TRBD1 (5 bases). Germline lookup yields CDR1 MNHNS and CDR2 SASEGT. The CDR3 extends over 15 amino acids. The germline V and J ends were trimmed by 3 bases and 4 bases, with 15 bases remaining between them. DNA of the CDR3: TGTGCCAGCAGTGAGTTTTCAGGAGGGGCCACTGAAGCTTTCTTT. It encodes CASSEFSGGATEAFF.

The V gene is TRBV5-3, the J gene TRBJ2-1; D uncertain. TRBV5-3 is an ORF, and what it does is uncertain. The CDR3 runs 14 residues. Trimming left V 1 base short and J 4 bases short, with 9 bases between. The CDR3 region is CARSLLLPYNEQFF. CDR3 DNA: TGTGCCAGAAGCTTGCTCTTGCCGTACAATGAGCAGTTCTTC.

The chain uses TRBV10-2 and TRBJ1-1, with D hard to call. Deletions cut 11 bases from V and 0 bases from J, with 10 bases between. Germline lookup yields CDR1 WSHSY and CDR2 SAAADI. The CDR3 extends over 12 amino acids. CDR3 in amino acids: CACGRMNTEAFF. The CDR3 DNA follows: TGCGCCTGCGGACGGATGAACACTGAAGCTTTCTTT.

The chain recombines TRBV6-5 with TRBJ1-5, with TRBD1 matching over 10 bases. The CDR3 runs to 14 residues. Germline V CDR1 and CDR2: MNHEY, SVGAGI. Germline trimming cut 6 bases from V and 5 bases from J; bases unmatched to any gene: 4. The CDR3 DNA reads TGTGCCAGCAGACCTGGACAGGGGGATCAGCCCCAGCATTTT. Residues: CASRPGQGDQPQHF.

The rearrangement joins TRBV7-5 to TRBJ2-7; no DNA check was done on the table's D call, TRBD2. TRBV7-5 is termed a pseudogene. The CDR3 loop spans 13 amino acids. The CDR3 loop is CARSYILAYEQYV. CDR3 sequence (DNA): TGTGCCAGAAGCTACATCCTAGCCTACGAGCAGTACGTC.

The V and J genes are TRBV19 and TRBJ2-1; maybe TRBD2 (6 bases). Germline V CDR1 and CDR2: LNHDA, SQIVND (reference sequence). V was clipped by 6 bases and J by 3 bases, with 21 bases between them. The CDR3 sequence is 17 residues long. The CDR3 is CASSSISLAAIYNEQFF. DNA of the CDR3: TGTGCCAGTAGCTCTATATCCTTAGCGGCCATCTACAATGAGCAGTTCTTC.

The gene calls are TRBV7-8 and TRBJ1-1; a possible D gene is TRBD1 (6 bases). The V gene's germline CDR1 is SGHVS and CDR2 FQNEAQ. This CDR3 is built from 16 residues. V was trimmed by 5 bases and J by 1 base, leaving 17 bases between them. In nucleotides, the CDR3 is TGTGCCAGCAGCCCGAAGGCGACAGGTTCGAACACTGAAGCTTTCTTT. Protein: CASSPKATGSNTEAFF.